These 12 T cell receptor beta chains share one sample of origin, sequenced in a study of cytomegalovirus exposure and HLA in healthy donors. The PCR contained 60 Vbeta and 13 Jbeta primers. Measured with immunoSEQ multiplex PCR; TCRdb has only the in-frame clones, and not every one. The table records about 120,000 clones, about three quarters of them present only once. What was sequenced was PBMCs. These receptor sequences come from a woman aged 40 to 55 in good health and CMV-seropositive.

The V call is TRBV5-4, the J call TRBJ1-2; 8 bases map to TRBD1. V was pared by 1 base and J by 5 bases, with 7 bases of the junction left unmatched. The CDR3 extends over 15 amino acids. Germline CDR1 and CDR2: SGHNT and YYREEE (reference sequence). The CDR3 bases are TGTGCCAGCAGCTTGCCTGCAGGGGGCGCTTATGGCTACACCTTC. This codes for CASSLPAGGAYGYTF.

V and J are TRBV29-1 and TRBJ2-3; no firm D call. The V end lost 8 bases, the J end lost 6 bases, and 12 bases lay between the germline ends. This CDR3 region has 11 residues. Germline CDR1 and CDR2: SQVTM and ANQGSEA. CDR3 in DNA: TGCAGCCTACTAACCGGGGATACGCAGTATTTT. Amino acid sequence: CSLLTGDTQYF.

The chain is built from TRBV7-8 and TRBJ1-1; D gene ambiguous. V was cut by 1 base and J by 3 bases, with 9 bases left in between. The CDR3 consists of 14 residues. The germline V gene encodes CDR1 SGHVS and CDR2 FQNEAQ. The CDR3 DNA reads as TGTGCCAGCAGCTTAGACGGGGATTACACTGAAGCTTTCTTT. This codes for CASSLDGDYTEAFF. Complete variable domain (other parts from reference TRBV7-8 and TRBJ1-1): GAGVSQSPRYKVAKRGQDVALRCDPISGHVSLFWYQQALGQGPEFLTYFQNEAQLDKSGLPSDRFFAERPEGSVSTLKIQRTQQEDSAVYLCASSLDGDYTEAFFGQGTRLTVV.

The chain has TRBV18 and TRBJ2-7; D not certain. Germline assignment: CDR1 KGHSH and CDR2 LQKENI. V was pared by 2 bases and J by 7 bases, with 6 bases between. This CDR3 contains 11 residues. In nucleotides, the CDR3 is TGTGCCAGCTCACCAGGCTGGGAGCAGTACTTC. It encodes CASSPGWEQYF. Combining the CDR3 with reference TRBV18 and TRBJ2-7 gives the whole variable domain NAGVMQNPRHLVRRRGQEARLRCSPMKGHSHVYWYRQLPEEGLKFMVYLQKENIIDESGMPKERFSAEFPKEGPSILRIQQVVRGDSAAYFCASSPGWEQYFGPGTRLTVT.

This chain links TRBV6-6 with TRBJ2-7, with a tentative D call TRBD1 (5 bases). CDR1 MNHNY and CDR2 SVGAGI come from the germline V gene (reference sequence). The CDR3 is 15 amino acids. V gave up 6 bases and J gave up 2 bases, with 17 bases separating them. In nucleotides, the CDR3 is TGTGCCAGCAGCCAACCAAACAGGACCCCCTACGAGCAGTACTTC. It translates to CASSQPNRTPYEQYF.

The chain combines TRBV7-2 with TRBJ2-5, with 9 bases matching TRBD2. Germline assignment: CDR1 SGHTA and CDR2 FQGNSA. The CDR3 contains 15 residues. After removal of 1 base from V and 5 bases from J, the junction contained 5 bases not matched to a gene. CDR3 sequence reads: CASSLGASGAETQYF. For the CDR3, the DNA is TGTGCCAGCAGCTTAGGAGCTAGCGGGGCGGAGACCCAGTACTTC.

The chain employs TRBV2 and TRBJ1-6, with 8 bases aligning to TRBD1. J gave up 3 bases and V 4 bases, and 2 bases lay outside the gene matches. The CDR3 extends over 15 amino acids. Germline CDR1 reads SNHLY; CDR2 reads FYNNEI. The chain's CDR3 is CASSVGQVYNSPLHF. CDR3 sequence (DNA): TGTGCCAGCAGTGTGGGACAGGTCTATAATTCACCCCTCCACTTT.

The chain joins TRBV7-2 to TRBJ1-2, with D unclear. The CDR3 is 12 residues long. Trimming left V 2 bases short and J 2 bases short, with 3 bases between. Germline V gene sequence: CDR1 SGHTA, CDR2 FQGNSA. DNA of the CDR3: TGTGCCAGCAGCTTATTAAACTATGGCTACACCTTC. This gives the protein CASSLLNYGYTF.

The rearrangement uses TRBV7-9 and TRBJ2-4, with 10 bases identical to TRBD2. From germline, CDR1 is SEHNR and CDR2 FQNEAQ (reference sequence). This CDR3 has 17 residues. Losses at the gene ends were 5 bases for V and 3 bases for J; bases not matched to a gene: 10. In DNA, the CDR3 is TGTGCCAGCAGCCCTCTCCCTAGCGGGGGTAGCAAAAACATTCAGTACTTC. Translation: CASSPLPSGGSKNIQYF.

The V gene is TRBV6-1, the J gene TRBJ1-1; D remains ambiguous. The ends were cut back, 6 bases at V and 1 base at J, with 9 bases in the middle. CDR3 length: 13 amino acids. Germline-derived CDR1 and CDR2 are MNHNS and SASEGT. CDR3 residues: CASRLQKNTEAFF. The CDR3 DNA follows: TGTGCCAGCAGATTGCAGAAGAACACTGAAGCTTTCTTT.

J is TRBJ1-5 and V is TRBV6-4, with D possibly matching TRBD1 (5 bases). The CDR3 is 15 residues long. Trimming took off 11 bases at V and 3 bases at J, with 20 bases between the two ends. The V gene's germline CDR1 is MRHNA and CDR2 SNTAGT. CDR3 amino acids: CARKGCYHSNQPQHF. CDR3 in DNA: TGTGCCCGCAAGGGGTGTTACCACTCCAATCAGCCCCAGCATTTT.

This clone was found a few times. The rearrangement joins TRBV6-1 to TRBJ1-6; TRBD1 is a possible D gene (6 bases). The CDR3 extends over 14 amino acids. Trimming stripped 2 bases from V and 9 bases from J, with 11 bases between. In germline, CDR1 is MNHNS, CDR2 SASEGT. In DNA, the CDR3 is TGTGCCAGCAGTGAAACAACAGGGAGTTCACCCCTCCACTTT. It is translated as CASSETTGSSPLHF.